These 18 T cell receptor beta chains were all obtained from the same sample, sequenced in a study of cytomegalovirus exposure and HLA in healthy donors. PCR used 60 Vbeta primers and 13 Jbeta primers. Sequencing was performed with immunoSEQ multiplex PCR; in TCRdb, only in-frame clones are kept and a portion is missing. This sample carries 150,000 to 200,000 clones, over 75% of them seen once, and the ten largest clones take 1.9%. The specimen was PBMCs. These receptors were obtained from a woman aged 25 to 39 in good health and CMV-seronegative.

The chain uses TRBV7-9 and TRBJ1-6; TRBD1 agrees at 7 bases. This CDR3 contains 18 residues. The V gene end was trimmed by 1 base and the J gene end by 6 bases; junction bases not matched to a gene: 12. CDR1 is SEHNR, CDR2 FQNEAQ, per germline (reference sequence). In DNA form, the CDR3 reads TGTGCCAGCAGCTTAGGCTTAGGGGGACAGTCAACTAATTCACCCCTCCACTTT. It is translated as CASSLGLGGQSTNSPLHF.

The chain is built from TRBV10-3 and TRBJ1-2; TRBD1 aligns across 7 bases. The CDR3 totals 16 residues. CDR1 and CDR2 from the germline V gene are ENHRY and SYGVKD. V dropped 4 bases and J dropped 0; count of bases not matched to a gene: 8. The CDR3 here is CAISVKGTEANYGYTF. The CDR3 region has the DNA TGTGCCATCAGTGTGAAGGGGACAGAAGCTAACTATGGCTACACCTTC.

This clone was detected once. Distinct nucleotide sequences in the sample also encode this CDR3. The chain recombines TRBV30 with TRBJ1-4, with a tentative D call TRBD1 (6 bases). V shed 0 bases and J shed 7 bases, with 9 bases lying between them. Germline V gene lookup returns CDR1 GTSNPN and CDR2 SVGIG (reference sequence). The CDR3 is 13 amino acids. CDR3 region: CAWSVRRGEKLFF. In nucleotides, the CDR3 is TGTGCCTGGAGTGTACGCAGGGGTGAAAAACTGTTTTTT.

This clone appeared once. The CDR3 bases are TGTGCCAGTAGGAGCAACACAGGGCTTGGCTATGGCTACACCTTC. The encoded protein is CASRSNTGLGYGYTF. The J gene is TRBJ1-2, the V gene TRBV19, with D possibly being TRBD1 (6 bases). V lost 6 bases, J lost 4 bases, and 18 bases lay in between. CDR3 length: 15 amino acids. CDR1 is LNHDA, CDR2 SQIVND, per germline (reference sequence).

This rearrangement joins TRBV2 to TRBJ1-5; D is unclear. Germline V CDR1 and CDR2: SNHLY, FYNNEI. The CDR3 length is 14 residues. Trimming pared 7 bases from V and 1 base from J, leaving 11 bases between. In nucleotides, the CDR3 is TGTGCCAGCACCCTTTCTACGAGCAATCAGCCCCAGCATTTT. Translating it yields CASTLSTSNQPQHF. Combining the CDR3 with reference TRBV2 and TRBJ1-5 gives the whole variable domain EPEVTQTPSHQVTQMGQEVILRCVPISNHLYFYWYRQILGQKVEFLVSFYNNEISEKSEIFDDQFSVERPDGSNFTLKIRSTKLEDSAMYFCASTLSTSNQPQHFGDGTRLSIL.

The chain carries TRBV7-3 and TRBJ2-2; TRBD2 matches at 9 bases. The CDR3 contains 14 residues. The germline CDR1 and CDR2 sequences are SGHTA and FQGTGA. Unmatched junction bases numbered 3, after V lost 6 bases and J lost 4 bases. The CDR3 spells CASREAGGTGELFF. In DNA form, the CDR3 reads TGTGCCAGCAGGGAAGCGGGGGGCACCGGGGAGCTGTTTTTT. The whole variable domain, filled in from reference TRBV7-3 and TRBJ2-2, reads GAGVSQTPSNKVTEKGKYVELRCDPISGHTALYWYRQSLGQGPEFLIYFQGTGAADDSGLPNDRFFAVRPEGSVSTLKIQRTERGDSAVYLCASREAGGTGELFFGEGSRLTVL.

The chain recombines TRBV7-9 with TRBJ2-5; maybe TRBD2 (5 bases). The CDR3 totals 13 residues. V gave up 7 bases and J gave up 1 base, with 10 bases separating them. Germline values: CDR1 SEHNR, CDR2 FQNEAQ (reference sequence). In DNA, the CDR3 is TGTGCCAGCACACGCGGGCTCCAAGAGACCCAGTACTTC. Residues: CASTRGLQETQYF.

The chain is built from TRBV2 and TRBJ1-3, with 7 bases identical to TRBD1. Germline CDR1 and CDR2: SNHLY and FYNNEI. J lost 3 bases, V lost 6 bases, and 5 bases had no gene match. The CDR3 is made up of 14 amino acids. The CDR3 reads CASRATGNGNTIYF. The DNA of the CDR3 is TGTGCCAGCAGGGCGACAGGGAATGGAAACACCATATATTTT.

The V call is TRBV7-2, the J call TRBJ1-6; possibly TRBD1 for D (5 bases). Germline loops: CDR1 SGHTA, CDR2 FQGNSA. This CDR3 spans 15 amino acids. V was shortened by 5 bases and J by 5 bases, with 13 bases between the two germline ends. DNA for the CDR3: TGTGCCAGCAGCCATGACGGGGGGAATAATTCACCCCTCCACTTT. It yields the protein CASSHDGGNNSPLHF.

CDR3 protein: CASSPAGGSNEKLFF. As DNA, the CDR3 is TGCGCCAGCAGCCCGGCAGGGGGGTCTAATGAAAAACTGTTTTTT. The chain is built from TRBV5-1 and TRBJ1-4; TRBD1 matches 7 bases. CDR1 is SGHRS, CDR2 YFSETQ, per germline. CDR3 length equals 15 residues. The V segment lost 4 bases and the J segment 3 bases; nucleotides outside the gene matches: 6.

J is TRBJ2-7 and V is TRBV5-5; D is undetermined. Trimming took 1 base from V and 3 from J, leaving 14 bases between them. The CDR3 sequence is 15 residues long. Germline loops: CDR1 SGHKS, CDR2 YYEKEE (reference sequence). Here the CDR3 DNA reads TGTGCCAGCAGCTTGTTTTCCCGAAACAACTACGAGCAGTACTTC. It encodes CASSLFSRNNYEQYF. The full variable domain, rest sourced from reference TRBV5-5 and TRBJ2-7, is DAGVTQSPTHLIKTRGQQVTLRCSPISGHKSVSWYQQVLGQGPQFIFQYYEKEERGRGNFPDRFSARQFPNYSSELNVNALLLGDSALYLCASSLFSRNNYEQYFGPGTRLTVT.

V usage is TRBV7-2 and J usage is TRBJ2-2; D ambiguous. Trimming shortened V by 7 bases and J by 1 base, and 7 bases separated the two germline ends. There are 13 residues in the CDR3. Germline V lookup: CDR1 SGHTA, CDR2 FQGNSA. The CDR3 reads CASTPQNTGELFF. CDR3 bases: TGTGCCAGCACCCCACAGAACACCGGGGAGCTGTTTTTT.

The V gene is TRBV19, the J gene TRBJ2-3, with a possible D match to TRBD1 (6 bases). Germline CDR1 reads LNHDA; CDR2 reads SQIVND (reference sequence). CDR3 size: 13 residues. The V gene lost 5 bases and the J gene lost 2 bases, with 8 bases spanning the gap. DNA for the CDR3: TGTGCCAGTAGTTACAGGGACACAGATACGCAGTATTTT. Its protein product is CASSYRDTDTQYF.

J is TRBJ1-2 and V is TRBV15, with D tentatively TRBD1 (6 bases). CDR1 and CDR2 from the germline V gene are LNHNV and YYDKDF (reference sequence). The CDR3 covers 14 residues. Trimming took 4 bases from V and 3 from J, leaving 12 bases between them. CDR3 sequence: CATSNPGTHYGYTF. The CDR3 DNA reads TGTGCCACCAGCAACCCCGGGACACACTATGGCTACACCTTC.

The rearrangement uses TRBV15 and TRBJ2-3, with 7 bases matching TRBD2. The V gene end was trimmed by 8 bases and the J gene end by 4 bases; junction bases not matched to a gene: 3. This CDR3 has 12 residues. Germline assignment: CDR1 LNHNV and CDR2 YYDKDF (reference sequence). CDR3 DNA sequence: TGTGCCACCGGGAGGGTGGCAGATACGCAGTATTTT. This sequence encodes CATGRVADTQYF.

The chain couples TRBV4-2 to TRBJ2-3; TRBD2 matches at 7 bases. The CDR3 runs 17 residues. Germline lookup yields CDR1 LGHNA and CDR2 YNFKEQ. With V trimmed by 0 bases and J by 4 bases, 10 bases remained unmatched. CDR3 in DNA: TGTGCCAGCAGCCAAGATTCGGGACTATTCTCGGCAGATACGCAGTATTTT. It codes for CASSQDSGLFSADTQYF.

The V and J genes are TRBV5-4 and TRBJ2-7, with 7 bases identical to TRBD1. This CDR3 is 14 amino acids long. V lost 4 bases to trimming and J lost 2 bases; unmatched junction nucleotides: 6. Germline V gives CDR1 SGHNT, CDR2 YYREEE (reference sequence). The DNA of the CDR3 is TGTGCCAGCAGCCACCGGGACAGACCCTACGAGCAGTACTTC. This gives the protein CASSHRDRPYEQYF.

The chain carries TRBV10-2 and TRBJ2-7, with 7 bases identical to TRBD1. J lost 9 bases, V lost 2 bases, and 13 bases had no gene match. Germline CDR1 WSHSY, CDR2 SAAADI. This CDR3 region has 15 residues. Here the CDR3 reads CASSERVVQGLRQYF. CDR3 sequence (DNA): TGCGCCAGCAGTGAGAGGGTGGTACAGGGGCTGAGGCAGTACTTC.